The clone carrying this T cell receptor beta chain turned up a few times. The antigen remains unidentified. This record belongs to a study of Graves' ophthalmopathy and Graves' hyperthyroidism. Study results and limitations: Researchers report that a 13-signature model separated ophthalmopathy from stable hyperthyroidism, posting around 86% sensitivity and roughly 81% specificity. Ophthalmopathy progression cases were predicted by the model with about 70% sensitivity and approximately 74% specificity.

The hyperthyroidism patients had a new diagnosis of under 2 months' duration and were aged 18 to 65. CDR1 is SGHTA, CDR2 FQGNSA, per germline. The CDR3 sequence is 15 residues long. The V and J ends lost 1 base and 1 base respectively, with 10 bases between them. Amplified material comprised TCR beta CDR3 regions derived from RNA transcripts. First-round RT-PCR used HTBI primers; second-round multiplex PCR followed. MiXCR was run by TCRdb on the multiplex PCR reads, yielding one entry per CDR3 protein. The table shows 1 million to 1.3 million distinct CDR3 sequences, with about 35% occurring only once.

This chain uses TRBV7-2 with TRBJ1-2; tentatively, D is TRBD1 (6 bases). The TCR was taken from an adult man with Graves' hyperthyroidism. The material sequenced was peripheral blood or thyroid tissue (not recorded which). DNA for the CDR3: TGTGCCAGCAGCTTAGTCAGGGGAAATAACTATGGCTACACCTTC. As protein: CASSLVRGNNYGYTF.